This is a list of T cell receptor beta chains from one sample in a study of blood T cell repertoires in COVID-19. Sequencing used immunoSEQ multiplex PCR; TCRdb keeps in-frame clones, though not all of them. Here the sample spans 350,000 to 400,000 clones, 70% to 90% being singletons. Sequenced material: PBMCs or T cells enriched from blood (not recorded which). The receptor set was obtained from a middle-aged man in a cohort exposed to, infected with or recovered from COVID-19 (not recorded which). Each CDR3 is given with its conserved first and last residue. A D gene is named only where the DNA matches it firmly. Clone size is shown for a subset of rows, as once, few, many or a class of expanded clone.

J: TRBJ1-3; size: NA; D: NA; V: TRBV7-9; DNA: TGTGCCAGCAGCTTAGGAGGAACCTCCTCTGGAAACACCATATATTTT; CDR3: CASSLGGTSSGNTIYF
J: TRBJ2-1; size: NA; D: TRBD2; V: TRBV28; DNA: TGTGCCAGCAGTTTATTACCGGGACTAGCGGACAATGAGCAGTTCTTC; CDR3: CASSLLPGLADNEQFF
J: TRBJ2-7; size: NA; D: TRBD2; V: TRBV27; DNA: TGTGCCAGCAGTTTGAAGCGGGAGGGCTACGAGCAGTACTTC; CDR3: CASSLKREGYEQYF
J: TRBJ2-1; size: once; D: TRBD2; V: TRBV27; DNA: TGTGCCAGCACGGGGGGGATCTACAATGAGCAGTTCTTC; CDR3: CASTGGIYNEQFF
J: TRBJ2-1; size: NA; D: NA; V: TRBV27; DNA: TGTGCCAGCAGTTTGGGACTCCACTCGGGGGAGCAGTTCTTC; CDR3: CASSLGLHSGEQFF
J: TRBJ2-3; size: many; D: TRBD2; V: TRBV19; DNA: TGTGCCAGTAGTGATCAAGCGGGAGCGGGCACAGATACGCAGTATTTT; CDR3: CASSDQAGAGTDTQYF
J: TRBJ1-4; size: NA; D: NA; V: TRBV5-1; DNA: TGCGCCAGCAGCTTAATCTATAATGAAAAACTGTTTTTT; CDR3: CASSLIYNEKLFF
J: TRBJ2-3; size: NA; D: NA; V: TRBV6-2/TRBV6-3; DNA: TGTGCCAGCAGTTTTCAGGGTCCAGATACGCAGTATTTT; CDR3: CASSFQGPDTQYF
J: TRBJ1-2; size: NA; D: NA; V: TRBV10-3; DNA: TGTGCCATCAGTCAGAGTCCTAGGGGCGCCTTGGATGGCTACACCTTC; CDR3: CAISQSPRGALDGYTF
J: TRBJ1-5; size: NA; D: TRBD1; V: TRBV5-8; DNA: TGTGCCAGCAGCCAAGGACAGGGCTATAGCAATCAGCCCCAGCATTTT; CDR3: CASSQGQGYSNQPQHF
J: TRBJ1-1; size: NA; D: NA; V: TRBV21-1; DNA: TGTGCCAGCAGCAAAGCGGGGGACAGGGGGAACACTGAAGCTTTCTTT; CDR3: CASSKAGDRGNTEAFF
J: TRBJ2-1; size: NA; D: NA; V: TRBV18; DNA: TGTGCCAGCTCACCACCGAGACTACCGGAGTACAATGAGCAGTTCTTC; CDR3: CASSPPRLPEYNEQFF
J: TRBJ1-2; size: NA; D: NA; V: TRBV11-2; DNA: TGTGCCAGCAGCCCTATGAGCAGGGCTGAGGGCTACACCTTC; CDR3: CASSPMSRAEGYTF
J: TRBJ2-3; size: NA; D: TRBD1; V: TRBV7-8; DNA: TGTGCCAGCAACCGGGACAGAGGCACAGATACGCAGTATTTT; CDR3: CASNRDRGTDTQYF
J: TRBJ1-1; size: NA; D: NA; V: TRBV30; DNA: TGTGCCAACCGACAATGGAGGAGGAACACTGAAGCTTTCTTT; CDR3: CANRQWRRNTEAFF
J: TRBJ1-2; size: NA; D: TRBD1; V: TRBV9; DNA: TGTGCCAGCAGCCTGACAGGGGAATGGGGCTACACCTTC; CDR3: CASSLTGEWGYTF
J: TRBJ2-1; size: NA; D: TRBD2; V: TRBV2; DNA: TGTGCCAGCAGTGAACCTTCCGGGACTAGCAACAATGAGCAGTTCTTC; CDR3: CASSEPSGTSNNEQFF
J: TRBJ2-2; size: NA; D: NA; V: TRBV5-4; DNA: TGTGCCAGCAGCTCGGCCGGGGTAAACACCGGGGAGCTGTTTTTT; CDR3: CASSSAGVNTGELFF
J: TRBJ1-4; size: NA; D: TRBD1; V: TRBV4-2; DNA: TGTGCCAGCAGCCAATCCAGGGGGCTTTTGGCTAATGAAAAACTGTTTTTT; CDR3: CASSQSRGLLANEKLFF
J: TRBJ2-1; size: once; D: NA; V: TRBV7-9; DNA: TGTGCCAGCAGCCCCGACGGGTACAATGAGCAGTTCTTC; CDR3: CASSPDGYNEQFF
J: TRBJ2-3; size: NA; D: NA; V: TRBV9; DNA: TGTGCCAGCAGCGTAGCTACGGGAGGGGGCTGGACAGATACGCAGTATTTT; CDR3: CASSVATGGGWTDTQYF
J: TRBJ2-1; size: NA; D: NA; V: TRBV5-4; DNA: TGTGCCAGCAGCTCCGGACTATTCTCCTACAATGAGCAGTTCTTC; CDR3: CASSSGLFSYNEQFF
J: TRBJ1-2; size: NA; D: NA; V: TRBV10-3; DNA: TGTGCCATCAGTATTGAGAGCTATGGCTACACCTTC; CDR3: CAISIESYGYTF
J: TRBJ2-5; size: NA; D: TRBD1; V: TRBV9; DNA: TGTGCCAGCAGCGTAGCACTCGACAGGGGGCAAGAGACCCAGTACTTC; CDR3: CASSVALDRGQETQYF
J: TRBJ2-3; size: NA; D: NA; V: TRBV9; DNA: TGTGCCAGCAGCGTAGGGGCTTCTAGCACAGATACGCAGTATTTT; CDR3: CASSVGASSTDTQYF
J: TRBJ1-2; size: once; D: NA; V: TRBV29-1; DNA: TGCAGCGTTGGCCCTGGGGGCCAGGGCGCCTACACCTTC; CDR3: CSVGPGGQGAYTF
J: TRBJ2-3; size: NA; D: TRBD2; V: TRBV5-4; DNA: TGTGCCAGCAGCTTGACTAGCGGGGGCGCAATCGATACGCAGTATTTT; CDR3: CASSLTSGGAIDTQYF
J: TRBJ2-3; size: NA; D: TRBD2; V: TRBV27; DNA: TGTGCCAGCAGTTTAACTAGCGCACACACAGATACGCAGTATTTT; CDR3: CASSLTSAHTDTQYF
J: TRBJ1-4; size: NA; D: NA; V: TRBV30; DNA: TGTGCCTGGAAGGCCCAGGGGCGTGAAAAACTGTTTTTT; CDR3: CAWKAQGREKLFF
J: TRBJ2-7; size: NA; D: NA; V: TRBV20-1; DNA: TGCAGTGCCAAGGCCGGGTTCGAGCAGTACTTC; CDR3: CSAKAGFEQYF
J: TRBJ2-1; size: NA; D: NA; V: TRBV10-3; DNA: TGTGCCATCAGCCGAGCGGGTTACTCCTACAATGAGCAGTTCTTC; CDR3: CAISRAGYSYNEQFF
J: TRBJ2-1; size: NA; D: NA; V: TRBV15; DNA: TGTGCCACCCGTCTGGCGGCGGGGAGTTATGAGCAGTTCTTC; CDR3: CATRLAAGSYEQFF
J: TRBJ1-2; size: NA; D: TRBD1; V: TRBV19; DNA: TGTGCCAGTAGCCGTGGACAGGCTACTAACTATGGCTACACCTTC; CDR3: CASSRGQATNYGYTF
J: TRBJ1-1; size: NA; D: NA; V: TRBV25-1; DNA: TGTGCCAGCAGTGAACAGGGGTGGACTGAAGCTTTCTTT; CDR3: CASSEQGWTEAFF
J: TRBJ2-3; size: NA; D: NA; V: TRBV9; DNA: TGTGCCAGCAGCGTAGTGGAGGCAACGCAGTATTTT; CDR3: CASSVVEATQYF
J: TRBJ2-2; size: NA; D: TRBD1; V: TRBV4-1; DNA: TGCGCCAGCAGCCATCCGTGGACAGGGCCCACCGGGGAGCTGTTTTTT; CDR3: CASSHPWTGPTGELFF
J: TRBJ1-1; size: NA; D: NA; V: TRBV5-1; DNA: TGCGCCAGCAGACCGGGGAGCGGGGGAACTGAAGCTTTCTTT; CDR3: CASRPGSGGTEAFF
J: TRBJ1-1; size: NA; D: TRBD1; V: TRBV27; DNA: TGTGCCAGCATGGCCTTTAGGACAGGGAACACTGAAGCTTTCTTT; CDR3: CASMAFRTGNTEAFF
J: TRBJ2-7; size: NA; D: NA; V: TRBV28; DNA: TGTGCCAGCAAGCGGCCCGAAAACCACGAGCAGTACTTC; CDR3: CASKRPENHEQYF
J: TRBJ2-7; size: NA; D: TRBD2; V: TRBV9; DNA: TGTGCCAGCAGCGTCATTGGGCGGGAGGCCTCCTACGAGCAGTACTTC; CDR3: CASSVIGREASYEQYF
J: TRBJ1-3; size: NA; D: NA; V: TRBV21-1; DNA: TGTGCCAGCAGCAAATCGATTGGGCAGCTTTTCTCTGGAAACACCATATATTTT; CDR3: CASSKSIGQLFSGNTIYF
J: TRBJ1-2; size: NA; D: NA; V: TRBV27; DNA: TGTGCCAGCAGTCCGGGGAGGGACTATGGCTACACCTTC; CDR3: CASSPGRDYGYTF
J: TRBJ2-7; size: NA; D: NA; V: TRBV28; DNA: TGTGCCAGCACAACTTTCTACGAGCAGTACTTC; CDR3: CASTTFYEQYF
J: TRBJ2-1; size: NA; D: TRBD2; V: TRBV5-4; DNA: TGTGCCAGCAGCTTGAAGGGACTAGCGGGAGGGCGAAACAATGAGCAGTTCTTC; CDR3: CASSLKGLAGGRNNEQFF
J: TRBJ1-1; size: NA; D: TRBD1; V: TRBV7-3; DNA: TGTGCCAGCAGCTTATTCGCCACAGGGGTCGGGTCTGAAGCTTTCTTT; CDR3: CASSLFATGVGSEAFF
J: TRBJ2-1; size: NA; D: TRBD2; V: TRBV10-1; DNA: TGCGCCAGCAGTGATCTAGCGGGAGGATTAGATGAGCAGTTCTTC; CDR3: CASSDLAGGLDEQFF
J: TRBJ2-2; size: once; D: TRBD2; V: TRBV7-9; DNA: TGTGCCAGCAGCCTCATTGTAGCGGGAGGCATCGGGGAGCTGTTTTTT; CDR3: CASSLIVAGGIGELFF
J: TRBJ1-2; size: NA; D: TRBD1; V: TRBV4-2; DNA: TGTGCCAGCAGCCAAGTAAGACAGGGGGGAGGCTACACCTTC; CDR3: CASSQVRQGGGYTF
J: TRBJ2-1; size: NA; D: TRBD2; V: TRBV6-1; DNA: TGTGCCAGCAGTGAACTAGCTAGCGGGAGGGGTGAGCAGTTCTTC; CDR3: CASSELASGRGEQFF
J: TRBJ2-6; size: NA; D: TRBD1; V: TRBV10-3; DNA: TGTGCCATCGGGACAGGAGCCTCGGGGGCCAACGTCCTGACTTTC; CDR3: CAIGTGASGANVLTF
J: TRBJ2-7; size: NA; D: TRBD1; V: TRBV7-2; DNA: TGTGCCAGCAGCTTCGAGGGACAGGGGGGGAACGAGCAGTACTTC; CDR3: CASSFEGQGGNEQYF
J: TRBJ2-7; size: NA; D: NA; V: TRBV7-8; DNA: TGTGCCAGCAGCTTAGGAACAGGGACCTACGAGCAGTACTTC; CDR3: CASSLGTGTYEQYF
J: TRBJ2-3; size: NA; D: TRBD2; V: TRBV20-1; DNA: TGCAGTGCTAGTTTCTCCCTAGCGGGATCGGATACGCAGTATTTT; CDR3: CSASFSLAGSDTQYF
J: TRBJ1-1; size: once; D: NA; V: TRBV5-1; DNA: TGCGCCAGCAGCTTGGCGCGGGGTTCGGAGAACACTGAAGCTTTCTTT; CDR3: CASSLARGSENTEAFF
J: TRBJ2-5; size: NA; D: TRBD2; V: TRBV6-2/TRBV6-3; DNA: TGTGCCAGCAGTTACTCGACAAGGGCTAGCGGGCTGCCTCAGGAGACCCAGTACTTC; CDR3: CASSYSTRASGLPQETQYF
J: TRBJ2-3; size: NA; D: NA; V: TRBV10-1; DNA: TGCGCCAGCAGGCCCTTACATGGAGAGTACGGGGGATCGAGCACAGATACGCAGTATTTT; CDR3: CASRPLHGEYGGSSTDTQYF
J: TRBJ2-3; size: NA; D: TRBD1; V: TRBV4-2; DNA: TGTGCCAGCAGACGGACAGGGACCACTAGCACAGATACGCAGTATTTT; CDR3: CASRRTGTTSTDTQYF
J: TRBJ1-1; size: NA; D: TRBD1; V: TRBV7-2; DNA: TGTGCCAGCAGCTTAGTACAGGGGGCGAACACTGAAGCTTTCTTT; CDR3: CASSLVQGANTEAFF
J: TRBJ1-2; size: NA; D: TRBD1; V: TRBV9; DNA: TGTGCCAGCAGCGCCTCTACGGACAGGGGGACCTATGGCTACACCTTC; CDR3: CASSASTDRGTYGYTF
J: TRBJ2-7; size: NA; D: NA; V: TRBV10-3; DNA: TGTGCCATCAGTGAGTCCCGCTACGAGCAGTACTTC; CDR3: CAISESRYEQYF